This paragraph reports one T cell receptor beta chain. Its antigen is still unknown. This entry is derived from a study of graft-versus-host responses after intestinal transplantation. Germline lookup yields CDR1 MGHRA and CDR2 YSYEKL. The CDR3 totals 17 residues. V lost 1 base, J lost 0 bases, and 12 bases lay in between. Sequencing was performed with immunoSEQ multiplex PCR; in TCRdb, only in-frame clones are kept and a portion is missing. The table shows about 71,000 clones, with around 95% occurring only once. J is TRBJ1-4 and V is TRBV4-1, with D perhaps TRBD1 (6 bases). Sequenced here: unstimulated CD8+ T cells sorted from spleen or lymph node cells, sampled before intestinal transplant. The source is a human donor who received an intestinal transplant. CDR3 nucleotide sequence: TGCGCCAGCAGCCAAGTCAGTCAGGGGCCAACTAATGAAAAACTGTTTTTT. It specifies CASSQVSQGPTNEKLFF.